This T cell receptor beta chain was found in a study of cytomegalovirus exposure and HLA in healthy donors. Study-level findings and limits: Some TCR beta chains (more than 150 of them) were listed as cytomegalovirus-associated. Many donors carried some public TCRs, although rarity characterized most TCR sequences. Analysis was carried out at a later point, and it linked a missense DCLRE1C variant to TCR beta V- and J-gene trimming. Exclusion applied to some V segments, including TRBV6-2 and TRBV6-3, as they were indistinguishable.

About this clone: What it binds is unknown.

A multiplex PCR was run with 60 Vbeta primers and 13 Jbeta primers. Data came from immunoSEQ multiplex PCR; TCRdb stores just in-frame clones and leaves some out. The table includes 310,000 or so clones, about 90% detected once. Germline V lookup: CDR1 MGHRA, CDR2 YSYEKL. The CDR3 has 13 amino acids. The V gene lost 3 bases and the J gene lost 1 base, with 6 bases spanning the gap. The sample consisted of PBMCs. This sequence was found in a woman aged 18-29 years in good health and CMV-seronegative. This chain links TRBV4-1 with TRBJ1-1, with a possible D match to TRBD1 (6 bases). The CDR3 DNA reads TGCGCCAGCAGCCAGGGACAGAACACTGAAGCTTTCTTT. Translating it yields CASSQGQNTEAFF.